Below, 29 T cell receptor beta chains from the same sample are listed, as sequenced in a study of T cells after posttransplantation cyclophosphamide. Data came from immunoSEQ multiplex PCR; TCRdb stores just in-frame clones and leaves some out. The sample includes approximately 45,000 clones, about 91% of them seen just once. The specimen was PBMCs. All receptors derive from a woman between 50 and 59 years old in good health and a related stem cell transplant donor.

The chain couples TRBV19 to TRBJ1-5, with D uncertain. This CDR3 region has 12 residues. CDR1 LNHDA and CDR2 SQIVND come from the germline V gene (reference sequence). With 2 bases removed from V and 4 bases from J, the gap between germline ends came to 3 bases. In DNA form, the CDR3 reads TGTGCCAGTAGTATAATAAATCAGCCCCAGCATTTT. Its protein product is CASSIINQPQHF.

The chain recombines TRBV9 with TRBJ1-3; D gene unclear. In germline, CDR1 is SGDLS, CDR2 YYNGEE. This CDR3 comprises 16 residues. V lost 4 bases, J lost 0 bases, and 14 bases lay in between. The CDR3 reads CASSPRGAYSGNTIYF. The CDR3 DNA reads TGTGCCAGCAGCCCCCGTGGAGCCTACTCTGGAAACACCATATATTTT.

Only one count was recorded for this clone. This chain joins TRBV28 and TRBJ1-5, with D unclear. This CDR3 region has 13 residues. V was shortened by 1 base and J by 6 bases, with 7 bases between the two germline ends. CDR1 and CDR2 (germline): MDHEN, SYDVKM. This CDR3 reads CASSLLGGQPQHF. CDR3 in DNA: TGTGCCAGCAGTTTATTAGGCGGTCAGCCCCAGCATTTT.

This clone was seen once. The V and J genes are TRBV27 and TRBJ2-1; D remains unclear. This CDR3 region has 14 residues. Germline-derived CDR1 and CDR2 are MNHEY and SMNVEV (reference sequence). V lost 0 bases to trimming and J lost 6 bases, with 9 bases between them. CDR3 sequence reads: CASSLSFRGNEQFF. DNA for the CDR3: TGTGCCAGCAGTTTATCTTTTCGAGGCAATGAGCAGTTCTTC.

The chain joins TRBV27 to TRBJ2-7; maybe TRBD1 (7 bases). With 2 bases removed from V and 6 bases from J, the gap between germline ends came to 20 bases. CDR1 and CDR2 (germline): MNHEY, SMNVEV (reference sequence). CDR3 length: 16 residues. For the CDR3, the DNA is TGTGCCAGCAGTTTAAGGGTGGCAGGGGGGACGTCCGAGCAGTACTTC. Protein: CASSLRVAGGTSEQYF.

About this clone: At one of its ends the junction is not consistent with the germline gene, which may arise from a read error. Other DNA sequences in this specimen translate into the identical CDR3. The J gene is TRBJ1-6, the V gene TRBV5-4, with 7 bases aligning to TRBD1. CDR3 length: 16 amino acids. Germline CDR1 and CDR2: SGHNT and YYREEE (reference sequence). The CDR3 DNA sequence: TGTGCCAGCAGCTTGGGAGGGGGCTTCTATAATTCCCCCCTCCACTTT. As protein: CASSLGGGFYNSPLHF. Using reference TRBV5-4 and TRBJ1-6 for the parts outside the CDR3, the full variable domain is ETGVTQSPTHLIKTRGQQVTLRCSSQSGHNTVSWYQQALGQGPQFIFQYYREEENGRGNFPPRFSGLQFPNYSSELNVNALELDDSALYLCASSLGGGFYNSPLHFGNGTRLTVT.

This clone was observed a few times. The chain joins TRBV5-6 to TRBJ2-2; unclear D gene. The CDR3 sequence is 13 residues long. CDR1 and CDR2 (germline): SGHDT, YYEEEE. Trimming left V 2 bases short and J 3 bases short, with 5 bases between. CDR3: CASSFTDTGELFF. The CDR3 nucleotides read TGTGCCAGCAGCTTTACGGACACCGGGGAGCTGTTTTTT.

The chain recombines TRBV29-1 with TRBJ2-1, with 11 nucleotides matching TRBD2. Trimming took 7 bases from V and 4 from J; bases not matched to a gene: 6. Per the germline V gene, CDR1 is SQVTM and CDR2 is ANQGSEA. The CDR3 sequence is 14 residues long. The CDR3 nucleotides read TGCAGCGGGACGCTAGCGGGGGGATACAATGAGCAGTTCTTC. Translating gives CSGTLAGGYNEQFF.

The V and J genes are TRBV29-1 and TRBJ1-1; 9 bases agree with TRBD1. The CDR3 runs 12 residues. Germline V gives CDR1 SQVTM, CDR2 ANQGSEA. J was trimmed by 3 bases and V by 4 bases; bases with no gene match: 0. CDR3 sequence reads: CSVGQGDTEAFF. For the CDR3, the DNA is TGCAGCGTTGGACAGGGGGACACTGAAGCTTTCTTT.

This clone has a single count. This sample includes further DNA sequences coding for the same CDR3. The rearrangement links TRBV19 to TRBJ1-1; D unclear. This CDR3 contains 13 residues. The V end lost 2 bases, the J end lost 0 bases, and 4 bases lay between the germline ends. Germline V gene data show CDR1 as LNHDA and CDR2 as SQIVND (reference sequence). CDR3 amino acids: CASSISVNTEAFF. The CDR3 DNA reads TGTGCCAGTAGTATATCTGTGAACACTGAAGCTTTCTTT.

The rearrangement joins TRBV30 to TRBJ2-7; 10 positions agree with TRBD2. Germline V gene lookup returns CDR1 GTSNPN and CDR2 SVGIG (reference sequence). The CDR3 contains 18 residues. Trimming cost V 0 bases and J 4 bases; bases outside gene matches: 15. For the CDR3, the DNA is TGTGCCTGGAGTGTACTGGTGGCCCTAGCGGGAGCTCCTTACGAGCAGTACTTC. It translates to CAWSVLVALAGAPYEQYF.

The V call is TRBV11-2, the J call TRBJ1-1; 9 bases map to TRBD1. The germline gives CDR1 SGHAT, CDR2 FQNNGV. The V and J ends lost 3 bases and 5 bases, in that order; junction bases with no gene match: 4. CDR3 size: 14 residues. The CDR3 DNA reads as TGTGCCAGCAGCTTGGGACAGGGCGGGACTGAAGCTTTCTTT. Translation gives CASSLGQGGTEAFF. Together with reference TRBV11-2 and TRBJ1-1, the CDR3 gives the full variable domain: EAGVAQSPRYKIIEKRQSVAFWCNPISGHATLYWYQQILGQGPKLLIQFQNNGVVDDSQLPKDRFSAERLKGVDSTLKIQPAKLEDSAVYLCASSLGQGGTEAFFGQGTRLTVV.

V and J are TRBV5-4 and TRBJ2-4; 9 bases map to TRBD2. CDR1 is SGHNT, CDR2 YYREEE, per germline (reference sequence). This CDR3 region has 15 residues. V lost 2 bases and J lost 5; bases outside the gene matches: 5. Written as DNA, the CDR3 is TGTGCCAGCAGCTTTAGGATAGCGGGAGAAAACATTCAGTACTTC. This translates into CASSFRIAGENIQYF.

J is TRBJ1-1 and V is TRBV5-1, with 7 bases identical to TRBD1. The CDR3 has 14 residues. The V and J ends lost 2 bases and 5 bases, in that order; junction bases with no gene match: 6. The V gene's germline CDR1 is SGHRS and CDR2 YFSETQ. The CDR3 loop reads CASSFQGQSTEAFF. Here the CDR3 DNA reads TGCGCCAGCAGCTTCCAGGGACAGTCGACTGAAGCTTTCTTT.

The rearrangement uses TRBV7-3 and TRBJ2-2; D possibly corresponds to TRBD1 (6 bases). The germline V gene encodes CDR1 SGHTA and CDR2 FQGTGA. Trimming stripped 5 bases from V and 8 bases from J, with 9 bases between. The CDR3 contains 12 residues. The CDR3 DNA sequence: TGTGCCAGCAGCCCAGGGGCAGGGGAGCTGTTTTTT. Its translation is CASSPGAGELFF.

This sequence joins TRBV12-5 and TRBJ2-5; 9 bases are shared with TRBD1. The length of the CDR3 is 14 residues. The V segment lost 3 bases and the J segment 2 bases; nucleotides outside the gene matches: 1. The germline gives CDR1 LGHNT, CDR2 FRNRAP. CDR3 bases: TGTGCTAGTGGTTTCGGGACAGGGCAAGAGACCCAGTACTTC. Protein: CASGFGTGQETQYF. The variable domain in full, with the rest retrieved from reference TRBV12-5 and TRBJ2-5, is DARVTQTPRHKVTEMGQEVTMRCQPILGHNTVFWYRQTMMQGLELLAYFRNRAPLDDSGMPKDRFSAEMPDATLATLKIQPSEPRDSAVYFCASGFGTGQETQYFGPGTRLLVL.

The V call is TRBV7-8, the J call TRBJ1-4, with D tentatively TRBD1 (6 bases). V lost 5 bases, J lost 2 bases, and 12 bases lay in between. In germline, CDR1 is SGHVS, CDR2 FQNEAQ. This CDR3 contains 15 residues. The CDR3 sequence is CASSITGRTNEKLFF. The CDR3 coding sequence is TGTGCCAGCAGCATCACAGGGCGCACTAATGAAAAACTGTTTTTT.

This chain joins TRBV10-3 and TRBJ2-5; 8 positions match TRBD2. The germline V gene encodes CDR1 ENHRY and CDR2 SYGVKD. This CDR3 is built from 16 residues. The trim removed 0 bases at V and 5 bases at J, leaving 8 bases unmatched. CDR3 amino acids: CAISESSGGPGETQYF. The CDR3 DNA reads TGTGCCATCAGTGAGTCGTCGGGAGGGCCGGGGGAGACCCAGTACTTC.

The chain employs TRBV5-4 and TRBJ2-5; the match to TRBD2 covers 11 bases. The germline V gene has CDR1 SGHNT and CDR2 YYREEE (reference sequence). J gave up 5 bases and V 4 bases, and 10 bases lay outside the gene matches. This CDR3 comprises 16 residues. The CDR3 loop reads CASSPPIAGGVETQYF. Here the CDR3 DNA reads TGTGCCAGCAGCCCCCCTATAGCGGGGGGGGTCGAGACCCAGTACTTC.

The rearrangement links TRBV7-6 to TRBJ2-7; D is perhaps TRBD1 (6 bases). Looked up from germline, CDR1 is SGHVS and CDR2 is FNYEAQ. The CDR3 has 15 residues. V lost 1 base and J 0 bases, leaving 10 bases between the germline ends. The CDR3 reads CASSLVEDSSYEQYF. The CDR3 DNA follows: TGTGCCAGCAGCTTAGTAGAGGACAGCTCCTACGAGCAGTACTTC.

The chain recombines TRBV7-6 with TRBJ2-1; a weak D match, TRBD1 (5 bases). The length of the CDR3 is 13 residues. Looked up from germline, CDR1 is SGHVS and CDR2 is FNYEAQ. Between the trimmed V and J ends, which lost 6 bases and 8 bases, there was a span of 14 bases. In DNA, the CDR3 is TGTGCCAGCAGTTTGGCCGCAGGGTATGAGCAGTTCTTC. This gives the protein CASSLAAGYEQFF.

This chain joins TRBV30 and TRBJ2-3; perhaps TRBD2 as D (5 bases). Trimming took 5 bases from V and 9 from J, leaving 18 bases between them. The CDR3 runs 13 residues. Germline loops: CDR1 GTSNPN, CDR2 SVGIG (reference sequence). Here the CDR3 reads CAWRSGLLETQYF. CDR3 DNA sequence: TGTGCCTGGCGAAGCGGACTCCTTGAGACGCAGTATTTT.

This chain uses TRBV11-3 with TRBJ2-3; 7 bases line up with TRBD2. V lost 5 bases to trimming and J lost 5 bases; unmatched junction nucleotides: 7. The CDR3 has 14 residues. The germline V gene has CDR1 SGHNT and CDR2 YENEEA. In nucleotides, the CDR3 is TGTGCCAGCAGCCCTGGGGGGGAGCGAGATACGCAGTATTTT. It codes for CASSPGGERDTQYF.

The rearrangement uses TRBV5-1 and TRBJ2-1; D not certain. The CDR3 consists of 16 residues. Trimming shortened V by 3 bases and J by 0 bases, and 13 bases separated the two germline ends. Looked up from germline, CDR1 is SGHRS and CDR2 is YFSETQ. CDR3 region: CASSSPPMSSYNEQFF. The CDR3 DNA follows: TGCGCCAGCAGCTCCCCCCCGATGAGCTCCTACAATGAGCAGTTCTTC.

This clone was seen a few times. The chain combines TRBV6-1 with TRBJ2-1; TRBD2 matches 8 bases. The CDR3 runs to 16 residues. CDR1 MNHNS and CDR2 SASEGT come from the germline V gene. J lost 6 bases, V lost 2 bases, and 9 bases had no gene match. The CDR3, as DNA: TGTGCCAGCAGTGAAATCCCGGCGGGGGGCTCCAATGAGCAGTTCTTC. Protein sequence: CASSEIPAGGSNEQFF.

CDR3 nucleotide sequence: TGTGCCAGTAGTAATGACAGAGTCAGCTATGGCTACACCTTC. This sequence encodes CASSNDRVSYGYTF. V usage is TRBV19 and J usage is TRBJ1-2, with a possible D match to TRBD1 (5 bases). The V and J ends lost 4 bases and 4 bases respectively, with 13 bases between them. CDR1 LNHDA and CDR2 SQIVND come from the germline V gene (reference sequence). CDR3 length equals 14 residues.

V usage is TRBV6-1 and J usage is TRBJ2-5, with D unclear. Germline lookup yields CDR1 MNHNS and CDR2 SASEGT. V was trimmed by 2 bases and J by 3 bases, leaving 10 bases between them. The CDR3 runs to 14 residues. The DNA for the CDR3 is TGTGCCAGCAGTGAACGGCCAGACAAAGAGACCCAGTACTTC. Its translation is CASSERPDKETQYF.

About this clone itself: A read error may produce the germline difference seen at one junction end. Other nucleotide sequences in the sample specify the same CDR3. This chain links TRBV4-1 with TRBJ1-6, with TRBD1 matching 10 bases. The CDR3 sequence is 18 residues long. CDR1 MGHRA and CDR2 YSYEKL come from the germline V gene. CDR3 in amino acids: CASSQDRQGAQSNSPLHF. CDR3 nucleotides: TGCGCCAGCAGCCAAGACCGACAGGGGGCGCAGAGTAATTCCCCCCTCCACTTT.

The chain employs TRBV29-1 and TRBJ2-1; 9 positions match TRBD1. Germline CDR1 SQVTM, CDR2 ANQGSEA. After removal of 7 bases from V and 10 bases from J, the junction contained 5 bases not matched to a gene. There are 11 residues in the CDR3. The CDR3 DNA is TGCAGCGGAGGGACAGGGAACGAGCAGTTCTTC. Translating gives CSGGTGNEQFF.